This section outlines one TCR beta chain sequence together with its context. Its antigen is unknown. Base qualities were left out, and no much larger clone turns up one base away. The entry originates in a study of T cell changes during pregnancy in multiple sclerosis (dated by TCRdb to the late 2010s). About the investigation overall: In women with multiple sclerosis, the researchers looked at how the T cell repertoire shifted as pregnancy progressed.

Taken from the germline V gene, the CDR1 and CDR2 loops are MGHRA and YSYEKL. The V end gives up 0 bases and the J end 2 bases, leaving 3 bases in the junction not matched to a gene. The CDR3 sequence holds 16 residues, the cysteine and phenylalanine included. The sequence is cut down to CDR3 DNA, 48 bases in frame from base 1. Receptor amplification or capture employed the immunoSEQ multiplex PCR assay. TCRdb stores this immuneACCESS table with in-frame sequences only. Part of the clones is absent; in the studies checked, under half of the shortfall reflects unresolved V genes, and no reason is known for the rest. This sample gives around 80,000 clones in total; nearly 95% of them show up just once. Clones ranked in the top ten supply 1.1% of the sample.

This clonotype originated in a female donor with multiple sclerosis, enrolled in a pregnancy study. Sequencing used peripheral blood, obtained in the second trimester of pregnancy. Recombination connected TRBV4-1 to TRBJ2-1; TRBD1 matches 8 bases in the middle. The nucleotide sequence reads TGCGCCAGCAGCCAAGAGGACAGGGCGACCTACAATGAGCAGTTCTTC. The translation is CASSQEDRATYNEQFF.